This T cell receptor (beta chain) was documented in a study of CD8 T cells in Susac syndrome (dated by TCRdb to about 2019). Background for the entire study: The study used repertoire sequencing to test whether antigen drove CD8+ T cell activation and differentiation in Susac syndrome. What the work shows at the level of the full study, not this receptor alone: The TCR sequencing and HLA analysis was acknowledged to have included a relatively small number of individuals.

Peripheral blood CD8+ and CD4+ T cells from healthy donors, Susac syndrome patients and multiple sclerosis patients were profiled by high-throughput TCR beta sequencing. The healthy donors served as controls matched for age and sex. Bulk CD8+ and CD4+ T cells were purified by magnetic negative isolation, while CD8+ TEMRA cells were enriched using FACS. Blood was collected in EDTA tubes and processed within 24 hours, with PBMCs isolated through density gradient centrifugation. PBMCs intended for TCR sequencing were cryopreserved in liquid nitrogen and were subsequently thawed in a 37 degrees C water bath. Purity of sorted or isolated CD4+, CD8+ and CD8+ TEMRA cells was at least 90%. RNA was extracted using the RNeasy kit, and roughly 0.5 to 1 microgram was reverse transcribed with random hexamers. The immunoSEQ multiplex PCR assay, covering 54 Vbeta and 13 Jbeta segments, was used to amplify TCR beta CDR3 regions. PCR amplification bias was corrected using a synthetic template baseline for primer optimization and computational correction. Per the original workflow: Reads were annotated to V, D and J genes according to IMGT and were analyzed with immunoSEQ Analyzer, with only productive sequences retained. Clonality was calculated as one minus the Shannon entropy normalized by log2 of the number of productive unique sequences. For each patient and control, public and private clones were evaluated within the 100 most prevalent clones. Clones were defined as Susac-specific when absent from the healthy and MS cohorts, from approximately 1,100 published viral clones and from other ImmuneACCESS disease sequences. TCRdb cleaned the public reads at Q25 with fastp, built clones with MiXCR and kept in-frame beta chains. One record per CDR3 amino acid sequence lists the most common genes and DNA. These V and J calls derive from TCRdb rather than the authors' analysis. In all, the sample holds approximately 190,000 distinct CDR3 sequences, and 93% of those were seen once. The ten most abundant clones make up around 0.1% of the sample.

From cysteine to phenylalanine, the CDR3 is 13 amino acids long. The entry retains the CDR3 DNA only, 39 bases that are in frame from base 1. Sequences SGHAT (CDR1) and FQDESV (CDR2) are obtained from the germline V gene (reference sequence). Regarding this clonotype: Its recognized antigen is unknown. The junction differs from germline at one of its ends, possibly a read error.

The sequence joins TRBV11-1 to TRBJ1-2; no D gene can be assigned with confidence. The sequencing sample was made of CD4+ T cells from PBMCs. The origin of this receptor is a human donor in good health. At the DNA level, the sequence is TGTGCCAGCACCTTAGTCGGGGAGTCTGGCTACACCTTC. This sequence encodes CASTLVGESGYTF.